This T cell receptor (beta chain) emerged from a study of blood T cell repertoires in COVID-19. In the original processing: Reference gene primer amplification in the assay estimated nucleated cell counts. Measured with immunoSEQ multiplex PCR; TCRdb has only the in-frame clones, and not every one. The V and J calls and clone size are taken from that table; D and trimming were inferred from the DNA. Among 210,000 or so clones listed, approximately 85% were seen once. Germline V gene lookup returns CDR1 LNHNV and CDR2 YYDKDF (reference sequence). There are 13 residues in the CDR3. V shed 4 bases and J shed 9 bases, with 13 bases lying between them.

The TCR sequence derives from a man aged 50-60 years with COVID-19, enrolled during active disease. The sample was peripheral blood. The chain recombines TRBV15 with TRBJ2-1, with D possibly being TRBD2 (5 bases). The CDR3 DNA follows: TGTGCCACCAGCATCCCGCGGGCCACTGAGCAGTTCTTC. Translation: CATSIPRATEQFF.